This T cell receptor (beta chain) was found in a study of T cell responses to AZD1222 COVID-19 vaccine. V was trimmed by 3 bases and J by 0 bases, leaving 13 bases between them. The CDR3 runs to 17 residues. Looked up from germline, CDR1 is SGHRS and CDR2 is YFSETQ. Details on this clone: The target antigen is unknown.

Assay used: immunoSEQ multiplex PCR; TCRdb lists only in-frame clones, some missing. The table shows 95,000 to 130,000 clones, with roughly nine tenths occurring only once. Study-wide points: The sample set comprised mostly white British donors with more females, and clonal diversity was possibly underestimated. Repertoire sampling occurred only after the peak T cell response. Across spike, vaccine-associated CD4 TCRs were found, dominant at 160-218 and 743-854.

Sequenced here: peripheral blood, sampled on day 0 of AZD1222 vaccination. The chain is built from TRBV5-1 and TRBJ1-6, with D tentatively TRBD1 (6 bases). The TCR comes from an adult in good health. CDR3 bases: TGCGCCAGCAGCTCCTCCCCAGGGGCCTCCTATAATTCACCCCTCCACTTT. This gives the protein CASSSSPGASYNSPLHF.